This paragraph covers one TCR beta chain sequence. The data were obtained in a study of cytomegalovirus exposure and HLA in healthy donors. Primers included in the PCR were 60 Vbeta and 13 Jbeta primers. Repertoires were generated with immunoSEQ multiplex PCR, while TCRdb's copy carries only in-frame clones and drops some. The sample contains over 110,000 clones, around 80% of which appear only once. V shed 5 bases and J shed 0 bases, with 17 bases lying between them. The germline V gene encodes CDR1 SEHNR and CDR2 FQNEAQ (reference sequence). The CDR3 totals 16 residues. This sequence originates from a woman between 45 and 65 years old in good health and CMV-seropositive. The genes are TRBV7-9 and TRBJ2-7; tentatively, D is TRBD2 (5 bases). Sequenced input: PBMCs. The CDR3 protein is CASSPRPPGDSYEQYF. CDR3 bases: TGTGCCAGCAGCCCTCGACCGCCCGGGGACTCCTACGAGCAGTACTTC.